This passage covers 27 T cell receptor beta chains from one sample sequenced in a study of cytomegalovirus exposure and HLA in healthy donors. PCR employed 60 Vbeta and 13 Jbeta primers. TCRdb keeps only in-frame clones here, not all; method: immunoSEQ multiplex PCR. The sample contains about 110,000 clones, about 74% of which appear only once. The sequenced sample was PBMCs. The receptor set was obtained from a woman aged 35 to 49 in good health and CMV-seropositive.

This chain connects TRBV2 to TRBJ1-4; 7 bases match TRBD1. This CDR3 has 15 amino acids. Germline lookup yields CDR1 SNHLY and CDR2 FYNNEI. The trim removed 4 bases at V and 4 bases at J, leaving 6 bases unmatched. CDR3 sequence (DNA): TGTGCCAGCAGTGCCACAGGGGCCTATAATGAAAAACTGTTTTTT. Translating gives CASSATGAYNEKLFF. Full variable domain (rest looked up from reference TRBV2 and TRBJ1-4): EPEVTQTPSHQVTQMGQEVILRCVPISNHLYFYWYRQILGQKVEFLVSFYNNEISEKSEIFDDQFSVERPDGSNFTLKIRSTKLEDSAMYFCASSATGAYNEKLFFGSGTQLSVL.

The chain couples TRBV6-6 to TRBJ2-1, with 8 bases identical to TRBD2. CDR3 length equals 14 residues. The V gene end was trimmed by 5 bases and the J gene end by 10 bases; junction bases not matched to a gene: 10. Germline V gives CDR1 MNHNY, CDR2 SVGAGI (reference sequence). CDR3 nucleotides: TGTGCCAGCAGTGGAGCGGGGGCCCTCGGGGAGCAGTTCTTC. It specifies CASSGAGALGEQFF.

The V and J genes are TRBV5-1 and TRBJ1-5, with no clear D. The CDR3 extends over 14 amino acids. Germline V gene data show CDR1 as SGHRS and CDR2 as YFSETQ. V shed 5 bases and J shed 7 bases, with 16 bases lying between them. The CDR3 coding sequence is TGCGCCAGCAGGTGGGGAGGGTATGGACAGCCCCAGCATTTT. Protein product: CASRWGGYGQPQHF. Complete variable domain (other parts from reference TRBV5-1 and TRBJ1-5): KAGVTQTPRYLIKTRGQQVTLSCSPISGHRSVSWYQQTPGQGLQFLFEYFSETQRNKGNFPGRFSGRQFSNSRSEMNVSTLELGDSALYLCASRWGGYGQPQHFGDGTRLSIL.

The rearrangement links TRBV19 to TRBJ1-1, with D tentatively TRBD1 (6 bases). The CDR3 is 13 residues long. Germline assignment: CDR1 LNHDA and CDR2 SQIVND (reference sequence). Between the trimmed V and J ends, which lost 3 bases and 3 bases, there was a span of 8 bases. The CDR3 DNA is TGTGCCAGTAGTATGTACAGGGACACTGAAGCTTTCTTT. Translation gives CASSMYRDTEAFF.

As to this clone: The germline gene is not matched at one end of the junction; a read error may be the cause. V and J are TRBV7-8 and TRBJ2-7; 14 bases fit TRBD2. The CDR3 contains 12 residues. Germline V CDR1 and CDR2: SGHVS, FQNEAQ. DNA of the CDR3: TGTGCCAGCAGCTCGGGACTAGCGGGGGCGGACTTC. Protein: CASSSGLAGADF.

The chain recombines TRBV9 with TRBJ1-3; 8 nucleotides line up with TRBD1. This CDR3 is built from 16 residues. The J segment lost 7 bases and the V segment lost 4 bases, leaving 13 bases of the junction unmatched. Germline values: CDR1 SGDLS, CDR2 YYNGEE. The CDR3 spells CASSPNLGTGGNTIYF. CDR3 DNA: TGTGCCAGCAGCCCAAACTTGGGGACAGGAGGGAACACCATATATTTT.

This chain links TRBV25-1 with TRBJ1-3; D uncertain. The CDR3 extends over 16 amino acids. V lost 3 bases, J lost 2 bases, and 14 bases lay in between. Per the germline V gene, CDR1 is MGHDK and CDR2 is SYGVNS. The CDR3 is CASSDTGWRTGNTIYF. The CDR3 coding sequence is TGTGCCAGCAGTGACACCGGGTGGAGAACTGGAAACACCATATATTTT.

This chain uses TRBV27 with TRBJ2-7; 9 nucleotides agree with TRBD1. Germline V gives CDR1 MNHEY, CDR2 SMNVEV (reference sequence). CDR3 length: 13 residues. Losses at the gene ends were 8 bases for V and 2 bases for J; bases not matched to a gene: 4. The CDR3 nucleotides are TGTGCCAGCTTCGGGACAGGGACCTACGAGCAGTACTTC. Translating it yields CASFGTGTYEQYF.

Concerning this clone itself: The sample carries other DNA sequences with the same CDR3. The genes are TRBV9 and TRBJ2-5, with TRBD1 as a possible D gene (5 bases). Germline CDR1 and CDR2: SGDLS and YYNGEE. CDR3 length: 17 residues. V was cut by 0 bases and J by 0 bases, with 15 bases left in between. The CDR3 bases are TGTGCCAGCAGCGTAGGTGGCTCTGGGGCCAACCAAGAGACCCAGTACTTC. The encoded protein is CASSVGGSGANQETQYF.

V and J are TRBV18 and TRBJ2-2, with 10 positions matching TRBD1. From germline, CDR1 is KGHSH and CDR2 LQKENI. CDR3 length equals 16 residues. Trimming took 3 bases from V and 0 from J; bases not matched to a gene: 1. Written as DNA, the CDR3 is TGTGCCAGCTCACCGGGGACAGGGGCGAACACCGGGGAGCTGTTTTTT. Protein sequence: CASSPGTGANTGELFF.

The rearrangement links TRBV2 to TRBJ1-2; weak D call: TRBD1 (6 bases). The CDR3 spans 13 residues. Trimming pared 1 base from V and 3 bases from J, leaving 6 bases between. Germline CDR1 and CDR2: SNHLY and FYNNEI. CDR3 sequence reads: CASSEDRDYGYTF. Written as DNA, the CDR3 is TGTGCCAGCAGTGAAGACAGGGACTATGGCTACACCTTC.

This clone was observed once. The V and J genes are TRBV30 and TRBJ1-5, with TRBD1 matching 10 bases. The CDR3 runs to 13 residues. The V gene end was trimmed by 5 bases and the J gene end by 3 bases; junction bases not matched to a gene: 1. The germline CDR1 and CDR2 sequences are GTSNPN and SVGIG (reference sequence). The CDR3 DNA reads TGTGCCTGGGGACAGGGGGACAATCAGCCCCAGCATTTT. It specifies CAWGQGDNQPQHF.

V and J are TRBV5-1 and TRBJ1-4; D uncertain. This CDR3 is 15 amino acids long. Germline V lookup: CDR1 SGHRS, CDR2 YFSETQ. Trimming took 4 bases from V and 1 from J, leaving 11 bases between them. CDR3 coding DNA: TGCGCCAGCAGCCTGTCCGGCGGAACTAATGAAAAACTGTTTTTT. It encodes CASSLSGGTNEKLFF.

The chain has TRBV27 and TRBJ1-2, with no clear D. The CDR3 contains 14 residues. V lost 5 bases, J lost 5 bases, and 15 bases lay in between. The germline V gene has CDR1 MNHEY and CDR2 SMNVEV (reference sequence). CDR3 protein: CASSPPEGWYGYTF. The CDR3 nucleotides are TGTGCCAGCAGTCCTCCGGAGGGTTGGTATGGCTACACCTTC.

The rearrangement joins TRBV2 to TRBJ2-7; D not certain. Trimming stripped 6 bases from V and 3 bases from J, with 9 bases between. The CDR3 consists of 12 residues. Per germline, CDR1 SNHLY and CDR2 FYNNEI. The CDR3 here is CASRATLYEQYF. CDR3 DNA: TGTGCCAGCAGGGCAACCCTCTACGAGCAGTACTTC.

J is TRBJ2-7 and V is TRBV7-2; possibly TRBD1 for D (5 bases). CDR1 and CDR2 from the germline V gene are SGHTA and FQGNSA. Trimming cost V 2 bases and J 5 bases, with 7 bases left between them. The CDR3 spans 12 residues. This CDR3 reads CASSLWGHEQYF. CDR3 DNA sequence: TGTGCCAGCAGCTTATGGGGCCACGAGCAGTACTTC.

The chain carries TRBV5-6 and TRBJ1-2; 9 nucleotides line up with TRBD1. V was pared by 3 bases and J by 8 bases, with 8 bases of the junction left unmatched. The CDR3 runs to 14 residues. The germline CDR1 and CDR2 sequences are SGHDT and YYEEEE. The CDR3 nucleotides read TGTGCCAGCAGCTACGGGACAGGGCCTGCGGGCTACACCTTC. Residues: CASSYGTGPAGYTF.

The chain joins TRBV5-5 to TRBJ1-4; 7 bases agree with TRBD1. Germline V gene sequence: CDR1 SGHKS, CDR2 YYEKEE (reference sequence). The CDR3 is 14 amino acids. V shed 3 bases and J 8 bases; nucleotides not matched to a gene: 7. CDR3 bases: TGTGCCAGCAGCTCCGGACAGGCTTGGGAAAAACTGTTTTTT. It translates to CASSSGQAWEKLFF.

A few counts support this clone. DNA for the CDR3: TGTGCCAGTAGTATCTTGGGACAGGGAGAGACTGAAGCTTTCTTT. Its protein is CASSILGQGETEAFF. The V gene is TRBV19, the J gene TRBJ1-1; 9 bases map to TRBD1. The CDR3 extends over 15 amino acids. From germline, CDR1 is LNHDA and CDR2 SQIVND (reference sequence). Germline trimming cut 3 bases from V and 5 bases from J; bases unmatched to any gene: 7.

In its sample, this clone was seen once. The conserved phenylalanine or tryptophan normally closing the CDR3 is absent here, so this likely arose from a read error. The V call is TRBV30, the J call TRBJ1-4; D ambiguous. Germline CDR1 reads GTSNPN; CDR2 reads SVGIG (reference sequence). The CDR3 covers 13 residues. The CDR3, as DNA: TGTGCCTGGAGGAGGGTGCCTAATCAAAAACTGTTTGTT. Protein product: CAWRRVPNQKLFV.

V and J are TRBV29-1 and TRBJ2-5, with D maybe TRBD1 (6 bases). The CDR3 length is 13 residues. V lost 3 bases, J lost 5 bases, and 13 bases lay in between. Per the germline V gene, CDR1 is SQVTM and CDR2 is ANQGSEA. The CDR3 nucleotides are TGCAGCGTTGAGGGGGCGAAGAGGGAGACCCAGTACTTC. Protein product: CSVEGAKRETQYF.

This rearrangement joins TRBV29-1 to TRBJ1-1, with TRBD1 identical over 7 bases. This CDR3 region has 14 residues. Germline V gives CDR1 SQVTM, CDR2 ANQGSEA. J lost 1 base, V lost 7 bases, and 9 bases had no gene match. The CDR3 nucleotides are TGCAGCGGATCGACAGGGACGAAGAACACTGAAGCTTTCTTT. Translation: CSGSTGTKNTEAFF.

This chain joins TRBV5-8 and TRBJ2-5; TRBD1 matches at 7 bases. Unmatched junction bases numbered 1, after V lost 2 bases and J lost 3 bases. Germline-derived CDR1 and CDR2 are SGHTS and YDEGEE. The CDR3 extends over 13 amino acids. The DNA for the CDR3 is TGTGCCAGCAGCTTTACAGGGGAAGAGACCCAGTACTTC. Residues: CASSFTGEETQYF.

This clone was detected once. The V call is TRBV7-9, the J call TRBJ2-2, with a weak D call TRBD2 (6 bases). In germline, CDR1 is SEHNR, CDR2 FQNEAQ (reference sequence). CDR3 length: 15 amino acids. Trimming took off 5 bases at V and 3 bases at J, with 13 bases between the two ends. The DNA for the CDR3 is TGTGCCAGCAGCCACCCGGGAGAGGACACCGGGGAGCTGTTTTTT. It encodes CASSHPGEDTGELFF.

The CDR3 sequence is CASSVRPLGTGNTGELFF. Here the CDR3 DNA reads TGTGCCAGCAGCGTAAGGCCCCTCGGGACAGGGAACACCGGGGAGCTGTTTTTT. The chain carries TRBV9 and TRBJ2-2, with 8 bases that match TRBD1. Germline trimming cut 1 base from V and 1 base from J; bases unmatched to any gene: 9. The CDR3 loop spans 18 amino acids. Germline V lookup: CDR1 SGDLS, CDR2 YYNGEE.

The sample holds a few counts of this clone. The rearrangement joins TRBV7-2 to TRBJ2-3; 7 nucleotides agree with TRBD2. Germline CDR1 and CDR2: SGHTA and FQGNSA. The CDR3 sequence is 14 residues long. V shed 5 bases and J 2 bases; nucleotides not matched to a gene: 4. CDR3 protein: CASSLAGVTDTQYF. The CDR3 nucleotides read TGTGCCAGCAGCCTGGCGGGGGTCACAGATACGCAGTATTTT.

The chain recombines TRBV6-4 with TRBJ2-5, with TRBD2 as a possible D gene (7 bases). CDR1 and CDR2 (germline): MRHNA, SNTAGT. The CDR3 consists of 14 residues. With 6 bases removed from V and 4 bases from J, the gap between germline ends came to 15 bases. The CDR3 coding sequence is TGTGCCAGCAGGACGGGGGGCCACCGAGAGACCCAGTACTTC. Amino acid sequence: CASRTGGHRETQYF.